This T cell receptor beta chain came from a study of beta chain features in type 1 diabetes. Study summary: Healthy donors resembled patients in age, gender and cell yields.

Donors underwent one heparinised blood draw, 100 to 150 mL on average. Overall study results and limits: Within each of all four CD4+ subsets, Type 1 diabetes patients had TCRB CDR3s that were moderately but significantly shorter. Individuals with type 1 diabetes displayed fewer insertions and more deletions at VDJ junctions.

This clone was detected only a few times. What it binds is unknown. Expressed TCRB transcripts were sequenced because the isolated RNA had all been reverse transcribed beforehand. The data were produced by immunoSEQ multiplex PCR, yet TCRdb's version contains in-frame clones alone and is incomplete. Of fewer than 350,000 clones in the sample, approximately 16% were seen once. CDR3 length equals 15 residues. Trimming shortened V by 4 bases and J by 3 bases, and 15 bases separated the two germline ends. Per germline, CDR1 MDHEN and CDR2 SYDVKM. Sequenced sample: naive CD4+ T cells from blood. This chain connects TRBV28 to TRBJ2-5, with D perhaps TRBD1 (6 bases). The sequence was collected from a man aged 18 to 29 with type 1 diabetes. CDR3 bases: TGTGCCAGCAGTTCATCAGGGGCTGGGGAAGAGACCCAGTACTTC. Its translation: CASSSSGAGEETQYF. The variable domain in full, with the rest retrieved from reference TRBV28 and TRBJ2-5, is DVKVTQSSRYLVKRTGEKVFLECVQDMDHENMFWYRQDPGLGLRLIYFSYDVKMKEKGDIPEGYSVSREKKERFSLILESASTNQTSMYLCASSSSGAGEETQYFGPGTRLLVL.